This T cell receptor beta chain derives from a study of blood T cells in healthy people across ages. The second PCR ran roughly 6 to 11 cycles with a sample-barcoded 5' primer and J-beta primers. A single record per CDR3 protein comes from TCRdb applying MiXCR to the 5' RACE reads. The data show about 590,000 distinct CDR3 sequences, approximately 30% seen once. Total RNA was extracted at no less than 6 micrograms per sample. The table lists this clonotype with many counts. This CDR3 has 17 amino acids. Germline CDR1 and CDR2: SGHVS and FQNEAQ. The germline V and J ends were trimmed by 5 bases and 0 bases, with 14 bases remaining between them.

The sequenced sample consisted of blood. The chain links TRBV7-8 to TRBJ2-6; TRBD1 is a possible D gene (5 bases). This receptor was identified in a woman of 80 years or more in good health. The CDR3 nucleotides are TGTGCCAGCAGCCTTAGGGGAATTCTCTCTGGGGCCAACGTCCTGACTTTC. Translation: CASSLRGILSGANVLTF.